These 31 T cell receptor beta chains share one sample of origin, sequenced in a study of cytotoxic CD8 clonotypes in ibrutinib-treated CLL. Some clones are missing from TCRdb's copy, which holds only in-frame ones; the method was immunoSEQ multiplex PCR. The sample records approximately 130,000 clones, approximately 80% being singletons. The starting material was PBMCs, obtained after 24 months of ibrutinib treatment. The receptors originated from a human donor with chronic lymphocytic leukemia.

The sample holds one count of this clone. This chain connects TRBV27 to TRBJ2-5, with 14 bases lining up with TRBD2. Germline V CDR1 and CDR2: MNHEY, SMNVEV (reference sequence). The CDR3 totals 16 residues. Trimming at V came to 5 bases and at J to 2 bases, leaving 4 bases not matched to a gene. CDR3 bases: TGTGCCAGCAGTAACCGACTAGCGGGGGGGCAAGAGACCCAGTACTTC. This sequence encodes CASSNRLAGGQETQYF.

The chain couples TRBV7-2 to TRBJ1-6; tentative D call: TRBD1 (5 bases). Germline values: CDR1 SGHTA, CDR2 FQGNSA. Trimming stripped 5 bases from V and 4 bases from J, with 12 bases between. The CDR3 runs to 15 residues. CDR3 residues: CASSPGTVYNSPLHF. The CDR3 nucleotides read TGTGCCAGCAGCCCCGGGACGGTGTATAATTCACCCCTCCACTTT.

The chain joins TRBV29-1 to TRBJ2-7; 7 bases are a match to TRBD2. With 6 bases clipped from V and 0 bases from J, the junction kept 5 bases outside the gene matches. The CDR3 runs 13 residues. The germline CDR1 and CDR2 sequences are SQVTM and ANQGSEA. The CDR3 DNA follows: TGCAGCGTATTTAGGGAGGGCTCCTACGAGCAGTACTTC. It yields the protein CSVFREGSYEQYF.

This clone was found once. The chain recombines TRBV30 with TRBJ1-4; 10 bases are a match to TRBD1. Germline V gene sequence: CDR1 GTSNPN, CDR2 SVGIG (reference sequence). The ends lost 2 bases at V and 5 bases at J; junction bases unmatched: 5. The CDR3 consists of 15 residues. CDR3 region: CAWSPGGQGNEKLFF. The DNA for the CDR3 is TGTGCCTGGAGTCCTGGGGGACAGGGGAATGAAAAACTGTTTTTT.

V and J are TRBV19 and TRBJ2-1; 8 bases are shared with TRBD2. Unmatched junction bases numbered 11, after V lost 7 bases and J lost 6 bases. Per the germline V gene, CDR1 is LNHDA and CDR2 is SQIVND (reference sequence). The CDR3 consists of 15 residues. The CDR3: CASKKRGGLSNEQFF. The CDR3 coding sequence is TGTGCCAGTAAGAAACGGGGGGGCCTGTCCAATGAGCAGTTCTTC.

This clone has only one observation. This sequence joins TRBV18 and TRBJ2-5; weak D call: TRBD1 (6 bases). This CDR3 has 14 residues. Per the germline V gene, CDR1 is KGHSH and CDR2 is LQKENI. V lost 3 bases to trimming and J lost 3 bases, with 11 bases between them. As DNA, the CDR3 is TGTGCCAGCTCACCTACCGGACAGAAAGAGACCCAGTACTTC. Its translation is CASSPTGQKETQYF.

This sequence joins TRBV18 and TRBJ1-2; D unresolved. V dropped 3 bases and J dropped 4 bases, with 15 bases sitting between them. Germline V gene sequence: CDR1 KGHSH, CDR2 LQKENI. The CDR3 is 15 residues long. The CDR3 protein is CASSPWAGRGYGYTF. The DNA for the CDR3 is TGTGCCAGCTCACCGTGGGCAGGTCGGGGCTATGGCTACACCTTC. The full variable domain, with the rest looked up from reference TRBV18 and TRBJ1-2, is NAGVMQNPRHLVRRRGQEARLRCSPMKGHSHVYWYRQLPEEGLKFMVYLQKENIIDESGMPKERFSAEFPKEGPSILRIQQVVRGDSAAYFCASSPWAGRGYGYTFGSGTRLTVV.

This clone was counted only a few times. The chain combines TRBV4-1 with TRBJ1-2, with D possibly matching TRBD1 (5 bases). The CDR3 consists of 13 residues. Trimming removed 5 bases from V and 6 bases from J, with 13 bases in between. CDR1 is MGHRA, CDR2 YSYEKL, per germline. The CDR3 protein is CASSSPGRNGYTF. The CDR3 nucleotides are TGCGCCAGCAGCTCCCCGGGACGGAATGGCTACACCTTC.

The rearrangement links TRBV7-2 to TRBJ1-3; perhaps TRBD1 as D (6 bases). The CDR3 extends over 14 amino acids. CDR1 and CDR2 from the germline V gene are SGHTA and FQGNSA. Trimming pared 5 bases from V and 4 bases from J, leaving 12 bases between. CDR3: CASSRTDWGNTIYF. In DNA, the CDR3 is TGTGCCAGCAGCAGGACAGACTGGGGAAACACCATATATTTT.

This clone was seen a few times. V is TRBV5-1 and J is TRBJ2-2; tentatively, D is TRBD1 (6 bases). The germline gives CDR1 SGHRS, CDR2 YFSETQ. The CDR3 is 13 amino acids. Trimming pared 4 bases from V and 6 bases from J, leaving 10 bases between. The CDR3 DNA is TGCGCCAGCAGCCTGGACAGTGCCGGGGAGCTGTTTTTT. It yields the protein CASSLDSAGELFF.

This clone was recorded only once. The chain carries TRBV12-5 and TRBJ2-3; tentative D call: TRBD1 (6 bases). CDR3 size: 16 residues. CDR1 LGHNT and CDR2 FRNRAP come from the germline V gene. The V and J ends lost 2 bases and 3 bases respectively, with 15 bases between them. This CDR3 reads CASGLQTGVVTDTQYF. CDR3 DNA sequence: TGTGCTAGTGGTTTGCAGACAGGAGTAGTAACAGATACGCAGTATTTT.

For the CDR3, the DNA is TGTGCCAGCAGACGCTCCGGGACCCTCTTTCGTTCCTACGAGCAGTACTTC. Translation: CASRRSGTLFRSYEQYF. The chain joins TRBV5-8 to TRBJ2-7; D might be TRBD1 or TRBD2, each matching 5 bases. V lost 5 bases to trimming and J lost 1 base, with 22 bases between them. There are 17 residues in the CDR3. CDR1 and CDR2 (germline): SGHTS, YDEGEE.

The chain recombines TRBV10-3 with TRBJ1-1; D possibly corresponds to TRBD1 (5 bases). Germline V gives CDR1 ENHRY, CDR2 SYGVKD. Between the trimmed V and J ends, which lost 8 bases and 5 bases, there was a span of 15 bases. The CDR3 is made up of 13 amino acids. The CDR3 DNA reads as TGTGCCATCTCACGGCCCCAGGGTACTGAAGCTTTCTTT. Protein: CAISRPQGTEAFF.

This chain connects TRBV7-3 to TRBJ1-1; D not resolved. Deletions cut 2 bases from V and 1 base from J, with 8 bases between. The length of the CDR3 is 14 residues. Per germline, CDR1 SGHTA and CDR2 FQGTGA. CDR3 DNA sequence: TGTGCCAGCAGCTTATTAGCGACGAACACTGAAGCTTTCTTT. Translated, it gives CASSLLATNTEAFF.

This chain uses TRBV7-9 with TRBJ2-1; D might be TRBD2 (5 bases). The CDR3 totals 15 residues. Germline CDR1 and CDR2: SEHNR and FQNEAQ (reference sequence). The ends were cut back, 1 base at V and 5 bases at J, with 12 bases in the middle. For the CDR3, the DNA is TGTGCCAGCAGCTTAGTTCGGGGTTCGAACAATGAGCAGTTCTTC. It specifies CASSLVRGSNNEQFF.

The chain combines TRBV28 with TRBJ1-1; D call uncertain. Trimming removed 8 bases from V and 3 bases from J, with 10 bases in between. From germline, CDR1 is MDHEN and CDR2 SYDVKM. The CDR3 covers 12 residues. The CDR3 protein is CASGYGYTEAFF. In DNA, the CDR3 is TGTGCCAGCGGGTACGGGTACACTGAAGCTTTCTTT.

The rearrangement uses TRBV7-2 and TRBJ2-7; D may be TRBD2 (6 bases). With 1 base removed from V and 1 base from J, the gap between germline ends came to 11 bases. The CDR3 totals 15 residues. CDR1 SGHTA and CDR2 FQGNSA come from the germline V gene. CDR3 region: CASSLGGAQSYEQYF. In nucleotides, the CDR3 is TGTGCCAGCAGCTTAGGCGGGGCACAATCCTACGAGCAGTACTTC.

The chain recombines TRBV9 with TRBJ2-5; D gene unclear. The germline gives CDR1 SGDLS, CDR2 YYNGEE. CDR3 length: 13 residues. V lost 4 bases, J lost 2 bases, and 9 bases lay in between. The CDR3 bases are TGTGCCAGCAGCAGACAATTACAAGAGACCCAGTACTTC. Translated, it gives CASSRQLQETQYF.

This chain's CDR3 is CAISEAGRNPYEQYF. CDR3 sequence (DNA): TGTGCCATCAGTGAGGCGGGGAGAAACCCCTACGAGCAGTACTTC. This chain joins TRBV10-3 and TRBJ2-7, with D tentatively TRBD2 (6 bases). V was cut by 2 bases and J by 2 bases, with 13 bases left in between. In germline, CDR1 is ENHRY, CDR2 SYGVKD. The CDR3 is made up of 15 amino acids.

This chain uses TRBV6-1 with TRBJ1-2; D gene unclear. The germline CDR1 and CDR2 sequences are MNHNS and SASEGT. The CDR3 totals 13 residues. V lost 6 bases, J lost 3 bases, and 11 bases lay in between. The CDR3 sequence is CASSHLWDYGYTF. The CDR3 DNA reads TGTGCCAGCAGCCACCTCTGGGACTATGGCTACACCTTC.

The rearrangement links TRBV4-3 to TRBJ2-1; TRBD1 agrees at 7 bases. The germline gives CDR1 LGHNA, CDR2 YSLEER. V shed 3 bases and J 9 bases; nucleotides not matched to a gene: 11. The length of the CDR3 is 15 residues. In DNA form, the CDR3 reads TGCGCCAGCAGCCAGGGAAGGGGGCTCGATAGTGAGCAGTTCTTC. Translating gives CASSQGRGLDSEQFF.

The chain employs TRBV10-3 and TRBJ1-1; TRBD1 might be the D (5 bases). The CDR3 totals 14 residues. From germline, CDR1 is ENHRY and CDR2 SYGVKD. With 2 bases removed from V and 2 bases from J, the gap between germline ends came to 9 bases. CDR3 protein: CAISEETANTEAFF. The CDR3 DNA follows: TGTGCCATCAGTGAGGAGACAGCTAACACTGAAGCTTTCTTT.

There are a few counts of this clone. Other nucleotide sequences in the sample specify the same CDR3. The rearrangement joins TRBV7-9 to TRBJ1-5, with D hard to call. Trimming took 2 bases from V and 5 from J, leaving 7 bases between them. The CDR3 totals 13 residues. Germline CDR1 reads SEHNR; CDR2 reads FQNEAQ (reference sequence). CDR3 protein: CASSLRGDQPQHF. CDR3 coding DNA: TGTGCCAGCAGCTTAAGAGGCGATCAGCCCCAGCATTTT. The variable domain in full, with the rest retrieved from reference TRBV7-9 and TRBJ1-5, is DTGVSQNPRHKITKRGQNVTFRCDPISEHNRLYWYRQTLGQGPEFLTYFQNEAQLEKSRLLSDRFSAERPKGSFSTLEIQRTEQGDSAMYLCASSLRGDQPQHFGDGTRLSIL.

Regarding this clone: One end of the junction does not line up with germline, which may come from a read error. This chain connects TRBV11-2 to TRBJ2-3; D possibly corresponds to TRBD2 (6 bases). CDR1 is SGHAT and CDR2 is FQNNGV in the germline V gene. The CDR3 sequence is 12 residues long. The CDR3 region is CASSQTSGPLGF. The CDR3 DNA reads TGTGCCAGCAGCCAGACTAGTGGCCCCCTCGGTTTT.

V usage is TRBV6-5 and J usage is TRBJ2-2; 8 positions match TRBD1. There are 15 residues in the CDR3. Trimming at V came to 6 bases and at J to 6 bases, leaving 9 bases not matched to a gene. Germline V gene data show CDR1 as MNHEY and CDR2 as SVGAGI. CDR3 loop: CASRITGGGPGELFF. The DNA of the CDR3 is TGTGCCAGCAGAATCACAGGGGGTGGGCCCGGGGAGCTGTTTTTT.

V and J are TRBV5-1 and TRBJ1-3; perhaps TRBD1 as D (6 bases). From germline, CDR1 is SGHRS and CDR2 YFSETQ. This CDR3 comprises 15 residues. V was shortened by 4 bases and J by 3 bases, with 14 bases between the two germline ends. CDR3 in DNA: TGCGCCAGCAGCCCGACAGGATTGCGTGGAAACACCATATATTTT. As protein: CASSPTGLRGNTIYF.

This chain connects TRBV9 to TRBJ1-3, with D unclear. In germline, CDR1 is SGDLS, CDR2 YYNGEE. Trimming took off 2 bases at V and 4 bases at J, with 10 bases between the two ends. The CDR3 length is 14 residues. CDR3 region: CASSVEGRGNTIYF. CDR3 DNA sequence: TGTGCCAGCAGCGTTGAAGGGAGAGGAAACACCATATATTTT.

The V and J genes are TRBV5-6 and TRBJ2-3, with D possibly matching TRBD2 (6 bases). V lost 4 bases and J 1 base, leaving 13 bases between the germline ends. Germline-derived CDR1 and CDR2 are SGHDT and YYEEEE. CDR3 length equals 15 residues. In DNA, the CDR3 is TGTGCCAGCAGCGAGGTGTCTAGCGGCACAGATACGCAGTATTTT. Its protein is CASSEVSSGTDTQYF. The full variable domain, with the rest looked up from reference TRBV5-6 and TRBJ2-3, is DAGVTQSPTHLIKTRGQQVTLRCSPKSGHDTVSWYQQALGQGPQFIFQYYEEEERQRGNFPDRFSGHQFPNYSSELNVNALLLGDSALYLCASSEVSSGTDTQYFGPGTRLTVL.

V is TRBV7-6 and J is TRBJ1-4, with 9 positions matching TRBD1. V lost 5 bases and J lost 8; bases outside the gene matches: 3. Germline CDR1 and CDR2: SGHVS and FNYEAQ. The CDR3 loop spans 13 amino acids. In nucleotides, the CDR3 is TGTGCCAGCAGCCTGGGGACAGGGGAAAAACTGTTTTTT. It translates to CASSLGTGEKLFF.

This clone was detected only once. Here the CDR3 DNA reads TGTGCCAGCAGTCCGGGACTCGGGGGAATTGGCTACACCTTC. Translation: CASSPGLGGIGYTF. The chain uses TRBV6-6 and TRBJ1-2, with D possibly TRBD1 on 5 matching bases. Between the trimmed V and J ends, which lost 5 bases and 7 bases, there was a span of 17 bases. The CDR3 consists of 14 residues. The germline gives CDR1 MNHNY, CDR2 SVGAGI (reference sequence).

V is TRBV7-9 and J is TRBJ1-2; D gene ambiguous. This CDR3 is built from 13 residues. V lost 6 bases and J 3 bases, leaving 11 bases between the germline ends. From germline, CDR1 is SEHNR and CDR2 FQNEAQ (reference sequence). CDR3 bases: TGTGCCAGCAGTCCGGACGGCTACTATGGCTACACCTTC. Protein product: CASSPDGYYGYTF.